This section outlines one TCR beta chain sequence together with its context. This sample stems from a study of blood T cells in healthy people across ages. Study overall: Template switching caught about one barcoded beta molecule for each two T cells.

V dropped 3 bases and J dropped 8 bases, with 11 bases sitting between them. The V gene's germline CDR1 is DFQATT and CDR2 SNEGSKA (reference sequence). The CDR3 is 12 amino acids. Then a second PCR, running roughly 7 to 11 cycles, was carried out with a sample-barcoded 5' primer and a J-beta primer mix. TCRdb itself ran the 5' RACE reads through MiXCR, one entry per CDR3 protein. This sample has about 940,000 distinct CDR3 sequences, with about 48% found just once. The rearrangement links TRBV20-1 to TRBJ2-1, with D possibly matching TRBD1 (5 bases). Sequencing was carried out using blood. The clonotype comes from a man aged 30 to 45 in good health. The CDR3 DNA is TGCAGTGCTAGGGGCAGGGCCTATGAGCAGTTCTTC. Translated: CSARGRAYEQFF.